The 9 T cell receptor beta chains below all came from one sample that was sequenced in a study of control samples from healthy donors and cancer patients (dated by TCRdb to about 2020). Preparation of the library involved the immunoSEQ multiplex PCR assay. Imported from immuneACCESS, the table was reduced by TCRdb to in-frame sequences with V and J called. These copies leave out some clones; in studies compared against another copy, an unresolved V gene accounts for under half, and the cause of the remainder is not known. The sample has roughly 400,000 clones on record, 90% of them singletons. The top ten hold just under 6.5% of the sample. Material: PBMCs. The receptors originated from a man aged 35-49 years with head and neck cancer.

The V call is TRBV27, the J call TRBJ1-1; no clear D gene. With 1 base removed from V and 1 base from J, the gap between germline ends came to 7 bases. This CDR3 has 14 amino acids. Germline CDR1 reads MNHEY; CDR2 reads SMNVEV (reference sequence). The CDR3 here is CASSLYEGNTEAFF. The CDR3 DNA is TGTGCCAGCAGTTTATATGAGGGGAACACTGAAGCTTTCTTT.

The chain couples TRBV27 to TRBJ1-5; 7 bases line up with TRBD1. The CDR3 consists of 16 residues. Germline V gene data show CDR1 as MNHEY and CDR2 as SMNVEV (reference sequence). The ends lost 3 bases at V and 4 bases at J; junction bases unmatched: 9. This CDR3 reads CASSLDGGQLNQPQHF. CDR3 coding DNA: TGTGCCAGCAGTTTGGACGGGGGACAGCTTAATCAGCCCCAGCATTTT.

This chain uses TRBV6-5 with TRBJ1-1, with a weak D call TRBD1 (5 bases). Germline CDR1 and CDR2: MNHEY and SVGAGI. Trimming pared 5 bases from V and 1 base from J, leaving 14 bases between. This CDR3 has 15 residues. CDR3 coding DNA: TGTGCCAGCAGTCGACCGTCGACAGAGAACACTGAAGCTTTCTTT. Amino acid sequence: CASSRPSTENTEAFF.

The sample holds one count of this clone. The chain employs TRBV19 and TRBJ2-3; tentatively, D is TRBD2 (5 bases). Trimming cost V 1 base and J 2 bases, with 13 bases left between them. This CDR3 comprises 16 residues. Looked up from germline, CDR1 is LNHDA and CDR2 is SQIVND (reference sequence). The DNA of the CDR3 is TGTGCCAGTAGTATAGGGACTGGAATGAACACAGATACGCAGTATTTT. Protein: CASSIGTGMNTDTQYF. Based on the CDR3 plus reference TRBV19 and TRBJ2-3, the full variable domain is DGGITQSPKYLFRKEGQNVTLSCEQNLNHDAMYWYRQDPGQGLRLIYYSQIVNDFQKGDIAEGYSVSREKKESFPLTVTSAQKNPTAFYLCASSIGTGMNTDTQYFGPGTRLTVL.

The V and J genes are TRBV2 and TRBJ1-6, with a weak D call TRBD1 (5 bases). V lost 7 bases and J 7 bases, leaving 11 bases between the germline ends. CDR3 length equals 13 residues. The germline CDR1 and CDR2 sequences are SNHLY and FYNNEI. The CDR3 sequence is CASTGTGNSPLHF. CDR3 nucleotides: TGTGCCAGCACCGGGACGGGGAATTCACCCCTCCACTTT.

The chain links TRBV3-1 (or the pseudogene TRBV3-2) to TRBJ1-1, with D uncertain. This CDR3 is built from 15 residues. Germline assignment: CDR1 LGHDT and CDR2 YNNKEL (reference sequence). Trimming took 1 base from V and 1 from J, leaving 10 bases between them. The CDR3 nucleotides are TGTGCCAGCAGCCAAGGCCACAGCCGGAACACTGAAGCTTTCTTT. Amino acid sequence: CASSQGHSRNTEAFF.

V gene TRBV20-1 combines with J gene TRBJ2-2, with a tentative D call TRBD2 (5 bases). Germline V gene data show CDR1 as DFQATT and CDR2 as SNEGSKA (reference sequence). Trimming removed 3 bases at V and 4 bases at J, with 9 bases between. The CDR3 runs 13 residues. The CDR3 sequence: CSASTGLTGELFF. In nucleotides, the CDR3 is TGCAGTGCTAGTACCGGACTCACCGGGGAGCTGTTTTTT.

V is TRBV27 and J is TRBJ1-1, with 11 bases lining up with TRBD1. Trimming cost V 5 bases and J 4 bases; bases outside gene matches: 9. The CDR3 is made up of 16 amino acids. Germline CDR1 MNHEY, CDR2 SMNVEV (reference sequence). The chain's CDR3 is CASSPITGTGGTEAFF. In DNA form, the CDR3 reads TGTGCCAGCAGTCCGATTACCGGGACAGGGGGCACTGAAGCTTTCTTT.

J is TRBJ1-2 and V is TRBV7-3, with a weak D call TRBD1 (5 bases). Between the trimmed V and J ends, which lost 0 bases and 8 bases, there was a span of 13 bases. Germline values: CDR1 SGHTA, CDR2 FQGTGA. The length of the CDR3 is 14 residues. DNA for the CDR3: TGTGCCAGCAGCTTAACGGCAGGGACGGACGGCTACACCTTC. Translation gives CASSLTAGTDGYTF. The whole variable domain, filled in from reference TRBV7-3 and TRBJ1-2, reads GAGVSQTPSNKVTEKGKYVELRCDPISGHTALYWYRQSLGQGPEFLIYFQGTGAADDSGLPNDRFFAVRPEGSVSTLKIQRTERGDSAVYLCASSLTAGTDGYTFGSGTRLTVV.